The 9 T cell receptor beta chains reported below all come from one sample, sequenced in a study of cytomegalovirus exposure and HLA in healthy donors. This PCR relied on a set of 60 Vbeta primers and 13 Jbeta primers. Data came from immunoSEQ multiplex PCR; TCRdb stores just in-frame clones and leaves some out. The top ten clones hold about 0.37% of a sample with about 200,000 clones, around 79% of them seen once. Sequencing used PBMCs. The receptors were sampled from a male donor in good health and CMV-seropositive.

V is TRBV6-1 and J is TRBJ2-5; maybe TRBD1 (5 bases). The J call may be incorrect, as the DNA end agrees better with TRBJ2-7. The CDR3 runs 14 residues. The germline V gene has CDR1 MNHNS and CDR2 SASEGT. CDR3 sequence: CASSSRELRNEQYF. For the CDR3, the DNA is TGTGCCAGCAGTTCCAGGGAACTACGGAACGAGCAGTACTTC.

This chain links TRBV27 with TRBJ2-5, with TRBD2 matching over 14 bases. Germline V lookup: CDR1 MNHEY, CDR2 SMNVEV (reference sequence). CDR3 length: 19 amino acids. Trimming removed 5 bases from V and 5 bases from J; junction bases left unmatched: 16. CDR3 in DNA: TGTGCCAGCAGTCCCGGGGGACTAGCGGGAGTGAGCGGGCGGGAGACCCAGTACTTC. Translating it yields CASSPGGLAGVSGRETQYF.

This clone was seen a single time. The chain links TRBV5-6 to TRBJ2-4; D not certain. CDR1 SGHDT and CDR2 YYEEEE come from the germline V gene. The CDR3 spans 14 residues. With 0 bases removed from V and 7 bases from J, the gap between germline ends came to 11 bases. CDR3 DNA sequence: TGTGCCAGCAGCTTGGCGGCAGCGAGGAACATTCAGTACTTC. It is translated as CASSLAAARNIQYF.

This sequence joins TRBV6-5 and TRBJ2-2, with D perhaps matching TRBD1 (6 bases). Trimming removed 8 bases at V and 4 bases at J, with 11 bases between. Germline V gene lookup returns CDR1 MNHEY and CDR2 SVGAGI. The CDR3 runs 13 residues. The CDR3 spells CASGNRVTGELFF. As DNA, the CDR3 is TGTGCCAGCGGGAACAGGGTCACCGGGGAGCTGTTTTTT.

V is TRBV5-4 and J is TRBJ2-3, with D perhaps matching TRBD2 (5 bases). The V end lost 4 bases, the J end lost 2 bases, and 11 bases lay between the germline ends. The length of the CDR3 is 14 residues. Germline V CDR1 and CDR2: SGHNT, YYREEE (reference sequence). This CDR3 reads CASSNSSPTDTQYF. CDR3 in DNA: TGTGCCAGCAGCAACTCTAGCCCCACAGATACGCAGTATTTT.

Written as DNA, the CDR3 is TGTGCCAGCAGACAGGGACAACGGAACACTGAAGCTTTCTTT. It codes for CASRQGQRNTEAFF. V gene TRBV6-1 combines with J gene TRBJ1-1, with D possibly matching TRBD1 (6 bases). The CDR3 has 14 amino acids. Germline CDR1 is MNHNS and CDR2 is SASEGT. Trimming shortened V by 6 bases and J by 1 base, and 12 bases separated the two germline ends.

V gene TRBV30 combines with J gene TRBJ1-2; 8 nucleotides line up with TRBD1. Germline V gene sequence: CDR1 GTSNPN, CDR2 SVGIG (reference sequence). The CDR3 sequence is 13 residues long. The junction had 3 bases not matched to a gene; V was cut back by 5 bases and J by 1 base. The CDR3 is CAWGTGDNYGYTF. CDR3 DNA sequence: TGTGCCTGGGGGACAGGAGATAACTATGGCTACACCTTC.

Here the CDR3 reads CASSPSPLAGADTQYF. CDR3 in DNA: TGTGCCAGCAGTCCCTCCCCGCTAGCGGGGGCAGATACGCAGTATTTT. The genes are TRBV6-6 and TRBJ2-3; 10 nucleotides align to TRBD2. V shed 5 bases and J 4 bases; nucleotides not matched to a gene: 9. The CDR3 consists of 16 residues. CDR1 and CDR2 (germline): MNHNY, SVGAGI (reference sequence).

The V gene is TRBV28, the J gene TRBJ2-5; D gene uncertain. The germline V gene encodes CDR1 MDHEN and CDR2 SYDVKM. With 8 bases removed from V and 2 bases from J, the gap between germline ends came to 15 bases. The CDR3 runs to 14 residues. The DNA of the CDR3 is TGTGCCAGCCATGGGTGGGCAAAACAAGAGACCCAGTACTTC. Encoded protein: CASHGWAKQETQYF.